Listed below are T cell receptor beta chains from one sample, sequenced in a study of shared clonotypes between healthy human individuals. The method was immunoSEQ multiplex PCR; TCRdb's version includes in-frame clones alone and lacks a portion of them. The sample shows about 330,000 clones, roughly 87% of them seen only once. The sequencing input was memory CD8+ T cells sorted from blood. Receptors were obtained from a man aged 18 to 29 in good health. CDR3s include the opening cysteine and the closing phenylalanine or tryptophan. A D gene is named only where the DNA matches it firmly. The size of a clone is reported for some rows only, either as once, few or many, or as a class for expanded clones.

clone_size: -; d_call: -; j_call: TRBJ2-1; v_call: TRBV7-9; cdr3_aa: CASSSYGGYNEQFF; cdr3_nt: TGTGCCAGCAGCTCCTACGGTGGCTACAATGAGCAGTTCTTC
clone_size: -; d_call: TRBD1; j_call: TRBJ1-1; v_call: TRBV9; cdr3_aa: CASSVGQGIGTEAFF; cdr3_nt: TGTGCCAGCAGCGTTGGACAGGGAATCGGAACTGAAGCTTTCTTT
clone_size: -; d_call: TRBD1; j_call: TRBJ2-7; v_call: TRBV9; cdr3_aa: CASSEGTADLNEQYF; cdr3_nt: TGTGCCAGCAGCGAGGGGACAGCCGACTTGAACGAGCAGTACTTC
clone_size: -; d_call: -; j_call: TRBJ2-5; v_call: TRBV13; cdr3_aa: CASSSTSDLEETQYF; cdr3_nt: TGTGCCAGCAGCTCAACGTCGGACTTAGAAGAGACCCAGTACTTC
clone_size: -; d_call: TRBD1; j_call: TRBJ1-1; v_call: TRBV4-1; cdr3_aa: CASSQGGFGTEPMNTEAFF; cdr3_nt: TGCGCCAGCAGCCAAGGCGGATTCGGGACAGAGCCTATGAACACTGAAGCTTTCTTT
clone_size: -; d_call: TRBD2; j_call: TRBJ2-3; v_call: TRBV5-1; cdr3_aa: CASSARLAGVTDTQYF; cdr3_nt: TGCGCCAGCAGCGCGCGACTAGCGGGGGTAACAGATACGCAGTATTTT
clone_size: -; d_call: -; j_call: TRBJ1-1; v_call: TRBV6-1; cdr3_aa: CASIPEGTEAFF; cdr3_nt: TGTGCCAGCATCCCAGAGGGCACTGAAGCTTTCTTT
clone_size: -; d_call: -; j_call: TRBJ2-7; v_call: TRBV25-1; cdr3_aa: CASSDWTQGLYEQYF; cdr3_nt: TGTGCCAGCAGTGATTGGACCCAGGGACTTTACGAGCAGTACTTC
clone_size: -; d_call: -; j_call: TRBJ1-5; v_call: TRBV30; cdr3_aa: CAWSGGSGQPQHF; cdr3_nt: TGTGCCTGGAGCGGGGGGTCAGGTCAGCCCCAGCATTTT
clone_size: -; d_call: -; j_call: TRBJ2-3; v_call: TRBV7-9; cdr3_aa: CASSIGQGGVGMDTQYF; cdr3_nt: TGTGCCAGCAGTATCGGACAGGGAGGGGTTGGGATGGATACGCAGTATTTT
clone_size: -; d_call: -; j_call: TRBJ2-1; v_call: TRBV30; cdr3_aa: CAWWDGDEQFF; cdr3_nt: TGTGCCTGGTGGGACGGGGATGAGCAGTTCTTC
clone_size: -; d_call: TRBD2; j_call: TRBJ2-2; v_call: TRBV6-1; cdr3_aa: CASSQDVGGGTGELFF; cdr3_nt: TGTGCCAGCAGTCAAGATGTGGGGGGGGGCACCGGGGAGCTGTTTTTT
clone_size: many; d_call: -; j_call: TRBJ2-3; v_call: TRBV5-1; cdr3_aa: CASSLETFTDTQYF; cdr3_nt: TGCGCCAGCAGCTTGGAAACCTTCACAGATACGCAGTATTTT
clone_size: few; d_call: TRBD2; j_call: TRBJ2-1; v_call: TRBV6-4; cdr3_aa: CASSDSAGGTYNEQFF; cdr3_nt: TGTGCCAGCAGTGACTCGGCGGGGGGAACCTACAATGAGCAGTTCTTC
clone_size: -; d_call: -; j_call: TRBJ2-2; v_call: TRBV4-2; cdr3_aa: CASSQGTGELFF; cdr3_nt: TGTGCCAGCAGCCAAGGCACCGGGGAGCTGTTTTTT
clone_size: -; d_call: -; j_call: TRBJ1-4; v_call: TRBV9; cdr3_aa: CASSGGNEKLFF; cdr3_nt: TGTGCCAGCAGCGGGGGTAACGAAAAACTGTTTTTT
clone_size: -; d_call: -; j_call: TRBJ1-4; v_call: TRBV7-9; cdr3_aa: CASSPYWVEKLFF; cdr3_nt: TGTGCCAGCAGCCCCTATTGGGTTGAAAAACTGTTTTTT
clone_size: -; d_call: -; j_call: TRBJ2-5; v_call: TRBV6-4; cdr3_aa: CASSELEETQYF; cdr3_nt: TGTGCCAGCAGTGAATTGGAGGAGACCCAGTACTTC
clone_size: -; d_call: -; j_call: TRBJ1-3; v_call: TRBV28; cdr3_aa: CASSYGGLGNTIYF; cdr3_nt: TGTGCCAGCAGTTATGGGGGGCTTGGAAACACCATATATTTT
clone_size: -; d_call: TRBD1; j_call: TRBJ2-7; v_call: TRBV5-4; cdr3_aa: CASSPGDSYEQYF; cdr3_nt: TGTGCCAGCAGCCCCGGGGACAGCTACGAGCAGTACTTC
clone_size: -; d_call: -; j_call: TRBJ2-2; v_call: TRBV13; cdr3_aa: CASSLGGTGLAGELFF; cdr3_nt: TGTGCCAGCAGCCTGGGGGGCACAGGGCTGGCCGGGGAGCTGTTTTTT
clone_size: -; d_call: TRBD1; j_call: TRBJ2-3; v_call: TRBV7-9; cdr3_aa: CASSLAGTGGRTATDTQYF; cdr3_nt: TGTGCCAGCAGCTTAGCCGGGACAGGGGGCCGTACCGCCACAGATACGCAGTATTTT
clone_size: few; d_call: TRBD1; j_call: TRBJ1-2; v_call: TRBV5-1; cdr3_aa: CASSSGQGEYGYGYTF; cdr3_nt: TGCGCCAGCAGTTCCGGACAGGGAGAGTACGGGTATGGCTACACCTTC
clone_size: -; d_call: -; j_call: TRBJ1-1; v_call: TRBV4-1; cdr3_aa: CASSHPGTYSDTEAFF; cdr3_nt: TGCGCCAGCAGCCACCCTGGGACCTACTCGGACACTGAAGCTTTCTTT
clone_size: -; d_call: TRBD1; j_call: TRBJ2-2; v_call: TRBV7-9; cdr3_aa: CASSSPGGLTNTGELFF; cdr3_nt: TGTGCCAGCAGCTCACCAGGGGGTCTAACGAACACCGGGGAGCTGTTTTTT
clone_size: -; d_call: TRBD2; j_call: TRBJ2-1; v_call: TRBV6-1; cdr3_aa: CASSRLAINEQFF; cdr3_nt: TGTGCCAGCAGCCGACTAGCGATTAATGAGCAGTTCTTC
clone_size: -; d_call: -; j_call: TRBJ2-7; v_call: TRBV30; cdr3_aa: CAWSGSGAYEQYF; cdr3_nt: TGTGCCTGGAGTGGCTCCGGGGCCTACGAGCAGTACTTC
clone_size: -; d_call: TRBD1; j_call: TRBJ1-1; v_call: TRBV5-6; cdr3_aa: CASRPARDRTNTEAFF; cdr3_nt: TGTGCCAGCAGACCCGCACGGGACAGAACGAACACTGAAGCTTTCTTT
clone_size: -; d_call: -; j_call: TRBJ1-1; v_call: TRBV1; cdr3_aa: CTSSQDKDRKNTEAFF; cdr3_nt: TGCACCAGCAGCCAAGATAAAGACAGGAAAAACACTGAAGCTTTCTTT
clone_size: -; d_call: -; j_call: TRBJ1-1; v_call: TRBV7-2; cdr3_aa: CASSSILGLTEAFF; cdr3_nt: TGTGCCAGCAGCTCCATCCTGGGTCTCACTGAAGCTTTCTTT
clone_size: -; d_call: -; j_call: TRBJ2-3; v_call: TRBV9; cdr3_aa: CASSEDRSTDTQYF; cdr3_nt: TGTGCCAGCAGCGAGGATAGGAGCACAGATACGCAGTATTTT
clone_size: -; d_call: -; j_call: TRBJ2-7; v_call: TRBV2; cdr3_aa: CASSEARWYEQYF; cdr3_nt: TGTGCCAGCAGTGAAGCGCGTTGGTACGAGCAGTACTTC
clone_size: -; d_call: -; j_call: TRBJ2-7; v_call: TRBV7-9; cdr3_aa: CASSLVGDGDYEQYF; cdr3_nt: TGTGCCAGCAGCTTAGTTGGGGACGGAGACTACGAGCAGTACTTC
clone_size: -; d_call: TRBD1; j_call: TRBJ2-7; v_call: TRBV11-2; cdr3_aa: CASSLAPDREMVHEQYF; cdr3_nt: TGTGCCAGCAGCTTAGCTCCGGACAGGGAAATGGTACACGAGCAGTACTTC
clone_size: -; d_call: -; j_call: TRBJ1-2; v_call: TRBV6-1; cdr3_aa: CASSEWGGYGYTF; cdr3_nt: TGTGCCAGCAGTGAATGGGGCGGATATGGCTACACCTTC
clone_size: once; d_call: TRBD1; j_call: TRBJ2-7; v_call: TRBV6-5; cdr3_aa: CASRPLGQSSYEQYF; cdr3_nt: TGTGCCAGCAGACCTTTGGGACAGAGCTCCTACGAGCAGTACTTC
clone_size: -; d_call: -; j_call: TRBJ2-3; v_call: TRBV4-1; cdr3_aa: CASSQVLATDTQYF; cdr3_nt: TGCGCCAGCAGCCAAGTTTTAGCCACAGATACGCAGTATTTT
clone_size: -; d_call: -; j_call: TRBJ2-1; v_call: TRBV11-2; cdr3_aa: CASSLGHGGHEQFF; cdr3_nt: TGTGCCAGCAGCTTAGGGCACGGGGGCCATGAGCAGTTCTTC
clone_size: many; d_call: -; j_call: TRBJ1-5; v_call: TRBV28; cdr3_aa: CASSLWQTASNQPQHF; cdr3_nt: TGTGCCAGCAGTTTATGGCAAACAGCCAGCAATCAGCCCCAGCATTTT
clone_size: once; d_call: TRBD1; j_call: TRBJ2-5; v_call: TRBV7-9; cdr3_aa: CASSAPDRVGETQYF; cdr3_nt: TGTGCCAGCAGCGCCCCGGACAGGGTCGGAGAGACCCAGTACTTC
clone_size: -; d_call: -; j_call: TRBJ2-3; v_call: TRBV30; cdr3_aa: CAWSSLTDTQYF; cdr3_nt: TGTGCCTGGAGCAGTCTCACAGATACGCAGTATTTT
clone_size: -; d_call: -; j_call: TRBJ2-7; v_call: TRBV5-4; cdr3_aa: CASSSGTTYEQYF; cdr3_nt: TGTGCCAGCAGCTCCGGGACAACCTACGAGCAGTACTTC
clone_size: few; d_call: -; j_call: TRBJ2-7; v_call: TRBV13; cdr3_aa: CASRPWGASSYEQYF; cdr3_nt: TGTGCCAGCAGACCCTGGGGAGCTAGCTCCTACGAGCAGTACTTC
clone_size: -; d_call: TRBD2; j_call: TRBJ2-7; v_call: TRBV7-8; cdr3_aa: CASSLGLADEQYF; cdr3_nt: TGTGCCAGCAGCTTAGGACTAGCCGACGAGCAGTACTTC
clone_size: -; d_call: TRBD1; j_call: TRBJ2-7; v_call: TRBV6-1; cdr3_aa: CASQIIQGYEQYF; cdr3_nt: TGTGCCAGCCAGATAATACAGGGGTACGAGCAGTACTTC
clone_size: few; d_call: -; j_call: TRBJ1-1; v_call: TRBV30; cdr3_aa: CAWSIVGPTEAFF; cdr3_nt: TGTGCCTGGTCAATTGTAGGCCCGACTGAAGCTTTCTTT
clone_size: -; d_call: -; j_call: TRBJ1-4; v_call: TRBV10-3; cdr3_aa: CATRLGTTHEKLFF; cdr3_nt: TGTGCCACCCGTCTGGGGACAACTCATGAAAAACTGTTTTTT
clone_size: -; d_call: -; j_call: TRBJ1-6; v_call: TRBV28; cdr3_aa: CASSDSPRVLHF; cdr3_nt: TGTGCCAGCAGTGACAGCCCCAGGGTCCTCCACTTT
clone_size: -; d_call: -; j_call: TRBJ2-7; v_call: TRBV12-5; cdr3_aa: CASGLVLKYYRWASSYEQYF; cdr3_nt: TGTGCTAGTGGTTTGGTACTTAAATACTATCGCTGGGCTAGCTCCTACGAGCAGTACTTC
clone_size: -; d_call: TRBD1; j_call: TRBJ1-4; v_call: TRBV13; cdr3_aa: CASSPGQGGKLFF; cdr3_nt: TGTGCCAGCAGCCCCGGACAGGGAGGAAAACTGTTTTTT
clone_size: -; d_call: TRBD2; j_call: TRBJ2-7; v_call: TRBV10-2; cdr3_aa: CASLGGGAYEQYF; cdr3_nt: TGCGCCAGCCTCGGGGGGGGCGCCTACGAGCAGTACTTC
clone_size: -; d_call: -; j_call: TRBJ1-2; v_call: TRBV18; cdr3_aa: CASSRQDLYGYTF; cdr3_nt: TGTGCCAGCTCACGACAGGACCTTTATGGCTACACCTTC
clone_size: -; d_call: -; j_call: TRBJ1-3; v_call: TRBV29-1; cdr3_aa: CSAHQAGRNTIYF; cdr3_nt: TGCAGCGCACACCAAGCGGGTCGAAACACCATATATTTT